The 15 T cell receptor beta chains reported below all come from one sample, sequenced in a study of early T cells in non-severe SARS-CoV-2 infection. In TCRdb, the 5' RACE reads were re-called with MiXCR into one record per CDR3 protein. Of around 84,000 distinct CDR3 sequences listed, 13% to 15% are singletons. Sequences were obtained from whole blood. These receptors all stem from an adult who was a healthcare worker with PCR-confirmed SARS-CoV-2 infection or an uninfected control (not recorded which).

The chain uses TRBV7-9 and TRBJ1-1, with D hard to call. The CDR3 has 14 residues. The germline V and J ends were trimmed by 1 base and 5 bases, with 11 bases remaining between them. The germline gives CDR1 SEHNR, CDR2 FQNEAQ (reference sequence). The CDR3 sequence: CASSLVGRVTEAFF. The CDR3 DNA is TGTGCCAGCAGCTTAGTGGGCCGGGTAACTGAAGCTTTCTTT. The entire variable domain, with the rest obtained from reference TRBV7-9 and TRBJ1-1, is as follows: DTGVSQNPRHKITKRGQNVTFRCDPISEHNRLYWYRQTLGQGPEFLTYFQNEAQLEKSRLLSDRFSAERPKGSFSTLEIQRTEQGDSAMYLCASSLVGRVTEAFFGQGTRLTVV.

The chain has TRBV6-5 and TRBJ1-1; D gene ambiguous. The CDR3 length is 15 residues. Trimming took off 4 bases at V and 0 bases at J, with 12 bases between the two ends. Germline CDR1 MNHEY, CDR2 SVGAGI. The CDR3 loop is CASSLDYRLNTEAFF. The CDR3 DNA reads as TGTGCCAGCAGTTTGGATTACCGGTTGAACACTGAAGCTTTCTTT.

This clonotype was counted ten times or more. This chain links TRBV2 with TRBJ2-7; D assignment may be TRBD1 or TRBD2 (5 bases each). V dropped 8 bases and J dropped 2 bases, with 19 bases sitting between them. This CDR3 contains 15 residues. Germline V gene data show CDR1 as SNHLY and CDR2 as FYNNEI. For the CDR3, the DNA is TGTGCCAGCCCACTCCGAGGGGCAGGACCCTACGAGCAGTACTTC. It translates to CASPLRGAGPYEQYF.

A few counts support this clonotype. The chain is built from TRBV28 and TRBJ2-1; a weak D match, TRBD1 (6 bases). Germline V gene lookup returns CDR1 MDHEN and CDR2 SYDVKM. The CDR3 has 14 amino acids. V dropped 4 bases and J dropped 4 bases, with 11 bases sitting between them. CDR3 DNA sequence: TGTGCCAGCAGTTATCAGGGGAATTACAATGAGCAGTTCTTC. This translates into CASSYQGNYNEQFF.

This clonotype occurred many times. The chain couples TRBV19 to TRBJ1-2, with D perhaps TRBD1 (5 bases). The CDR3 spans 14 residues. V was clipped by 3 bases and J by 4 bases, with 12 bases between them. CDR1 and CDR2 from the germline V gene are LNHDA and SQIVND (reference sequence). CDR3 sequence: CASSISAGGYGYTF. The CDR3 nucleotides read TGTGCCAGTAGTATTTCGGCGGGGGGCTATGGCTACACCTTC.

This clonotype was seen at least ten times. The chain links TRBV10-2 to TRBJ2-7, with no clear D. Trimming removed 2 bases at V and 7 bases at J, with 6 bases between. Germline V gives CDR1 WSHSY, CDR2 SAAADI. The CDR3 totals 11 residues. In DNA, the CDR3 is TGCGCCAGCAGTGAGCATGAGGAGCAGTACTTC. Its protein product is CASSEHEEQYF.

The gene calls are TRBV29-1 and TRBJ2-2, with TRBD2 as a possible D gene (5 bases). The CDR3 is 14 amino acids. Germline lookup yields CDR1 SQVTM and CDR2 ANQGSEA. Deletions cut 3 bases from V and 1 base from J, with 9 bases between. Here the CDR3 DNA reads TGCAGCGTTGAGGACGGGAAGAACACCGGGGAGCTGTTTTTT. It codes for CSVEDGKNTGELFF.

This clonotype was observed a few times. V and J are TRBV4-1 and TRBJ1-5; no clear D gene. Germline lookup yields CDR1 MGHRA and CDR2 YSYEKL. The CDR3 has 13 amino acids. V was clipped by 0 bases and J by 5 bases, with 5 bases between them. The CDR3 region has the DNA TGCGCCAGCAGCCAAGATAAGTATCAGCCCCAGCATTTT. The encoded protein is CASSQDKYQPQHF.

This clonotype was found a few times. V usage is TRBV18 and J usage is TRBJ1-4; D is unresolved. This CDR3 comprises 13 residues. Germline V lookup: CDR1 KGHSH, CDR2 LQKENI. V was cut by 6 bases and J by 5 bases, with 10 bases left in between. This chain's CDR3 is CASSPGRNEKLFF. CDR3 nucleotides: TGTGCCAGCTCTCCCGGACGGAATGAAAAACTGTTTTTT.

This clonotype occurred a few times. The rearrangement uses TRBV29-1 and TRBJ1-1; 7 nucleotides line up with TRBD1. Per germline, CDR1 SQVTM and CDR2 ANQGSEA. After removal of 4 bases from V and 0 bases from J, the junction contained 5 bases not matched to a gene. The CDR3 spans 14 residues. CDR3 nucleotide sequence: TGCAGCGTTGGGAGGGGACAGATGAACACTGAAGCTTTCTTT. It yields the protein CSVGRGQMNTEAFF.

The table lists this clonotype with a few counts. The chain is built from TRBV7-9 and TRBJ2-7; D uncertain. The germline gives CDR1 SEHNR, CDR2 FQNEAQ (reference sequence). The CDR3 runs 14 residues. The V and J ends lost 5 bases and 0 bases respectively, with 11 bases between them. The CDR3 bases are TGTGCCAGCAGCCACGCCTCGTCCTCCTACGAGCAGTACTTC. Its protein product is CASSHASSSYEQYF.

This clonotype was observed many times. CDR3 DNA: TGTGCCAGCAGCCAGACTAGCGCCCAAGAGACCCAGTACTTC. Protein: CASSQTSAQETQYF. The chain joins TRBV11-2 to TRBJ2-5; 8 positions agree with TRBD2. The CDR3 runs to 14 residues. V shed 5 bases and J 1 base; nucleotides not matched to a gene: 3. Germline CDR1 is SGHAT and CDR2 is FQNNGV.

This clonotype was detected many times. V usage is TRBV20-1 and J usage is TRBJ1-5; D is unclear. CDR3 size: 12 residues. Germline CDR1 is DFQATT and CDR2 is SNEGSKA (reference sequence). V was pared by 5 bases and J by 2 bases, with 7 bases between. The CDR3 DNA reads TGCAGTGCTTTTAACGGCAATCAGCCCCAGCATTTT. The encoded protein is CSAFNGNQPQHF.

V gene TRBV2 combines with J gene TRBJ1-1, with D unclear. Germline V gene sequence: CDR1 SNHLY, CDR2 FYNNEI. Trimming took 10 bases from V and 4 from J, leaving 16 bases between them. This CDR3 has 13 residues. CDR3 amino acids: CATTGERGTEAFF. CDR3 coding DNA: TGTGCCACCACCGGCGAACGCGGCACTGAAGCTTTCTTT.

CDR3 DNA: TGTGCCAGCAGCTTAGATGCCGGGACTTCTCAAGAGACCCAGTACTTC. Translated, it gives CASSLDAGTSQETQYF. The V call is TRBV11-2, the J call TRBJ2-5, with D maybe TRBD2 (6 bases). The CDR3 is 16 amino acids. Germline V CDR1 and CDR2: SGHAT, FQNNGV. V was pared by 0 bases and J by 2 bases, with 13 bases between.